This TCR beta chain is drawn from a study of cytomegalovirus exposure and HLA in healthy donors. This clone was counted once. Antigen: not known. CDR3 length: 15 residues. V gave up 0 bases and J gave up 5 bases; unmatched junction bases: 6. Germline CDR1 reads SGHRS; CDR2 reads YFSETQ. The study, taken as a whole, reports: In the 90 to 150 validation repertoires, about 94% of cluster scores exceeded 0, per a later analysis. Rare TCR sequences dominated, though some public TCRs recurred in many donors.

This table comes from immunoSEQ multiplex PCR, and its TCRdb copy is limited to in-frame clones, with some not included. The sample consists of 150,000 to 200,000 clones, 86% of them appearing once. The clonotype was recovered from a woman younger than 35 in good health and CMV-seronegative. Sequenced material: PBMCs. This chain joins TRBV5-1 and TRBJ2-5, with 8 bases fitting TRBD1. The CDR3: CASSLDPGGAETQYF. As DNA, the CDR3 is TGCGCCAGCAGCTTGGATCCAGGGGGCGCGGAGACCCAGTACTTC.